Listed below are T cell receptor beta chains from one sample, sequenced in a study of long-term antiretroviral therapy in people with HIV. Produced via immunoSEQ multiplex PCR; TCRdb's table is partial and in-frame only. The sample consists of roughly 20,000 clones, around 75% of them appearing once. The specimen was unsorted PBMCs, collected 0.5 years before starting antiretroviral therapy. The receptors here all came from a man in his late teens or twenties with HIV. Both conserved end residues are part of each CDR3. The D gene is left open where the match is weak.

j_gene | d_gene | v_gene | CDR3nt | CDR3aa
TRBJ1-2 | TRBD1 | TRBV29-1 | TGCAGCGTTGAAGAAGGGCGGGACAGGGGTGAGGGCTATGGCTACACCTTC | CSVEEGRDRGEGYGYTF
TRBJ2-1 | - | TRBV9 | TGTGCCAGCAGCGCTCAGGACAACTCCTACAATGAGCAGTTCTTC | CASSAQDNSYNEQFF
TRBJ2-5 | - | TRBV5-1 | TGCGCCAGCAGCGCGTACCGGGGGAAAGAGACCCAGTACTTC | CASSAYRGKETQYF
TRBJ1-5 | - | TRBV5-1 | TGCGCCAGCAGCTTACAGGGTGCTCAGCCCCAGCATTTT | CASSLQGAQPQHF
TRBJ1-2 | - | TRBV4-3 | TGCGCCAGCAGCTTTGGACTACGGGACTATGGCTACACCTTC | CASSFGLRDYGYTF
TRBJ1-1 | - | TRBV7-9 | TGTGCCAGCAGCCCATTAGGGGGGGCCGGCACTGAAGCTTTCTTT | CASSPLGGAGTEAFF
TRBJ2-3 | - | TRBV10-3 | TGTGCCATCAGTGAAGACAAACCTTTCTCAGATACGCAGTATTTT | CAISEDKPFSDTQYF
TRBJ1-2 | - | TRBV4-2 | TGTGCCAGCAGCCCGGAGAGTCGACGACATGGCTACACCTTC | CASSPESRRHGYTF
TRBJ2-1 | - | TRBV27 | TGTGCCAGCAGTTTGGTACAGGGCTACAATGAGCAGTTCTTC | CASSLVQGYNEQFF
TRBJ1-4 | - | TRBV19 | TGTGCCAGTAGCCTCGAGGCAAGGGGGGAAAAACTGTTTTTT | CASSLEARGEKLFF
TRBJ2-7 | - | TRBV5-8 | TGTGCCAGCAGGCACCCGGACCACTACGAGCAGTACTTC | CASRHPDHYEQYF
TRBJ2-1 | - | TRBV7-9 | TGTGCCAGCAGCTTTTCCGGCGACAATGAGCAGTTCTTC | CASSFSGDNEQFF
TRBJ2-7 | TRBD1 | TRBV7-6 | TGTGCCAGCAGCTTAGTTAATCCTCGGGACAGGTTCTCCGTGAAGTACTTC | CASSLVNPRDRFSVKYF
TRBJ2-7 | - | TRBV15 | TGTGCCACCAGTACGCTCAGGGGCTACGAGCAGTACTTC | CATSTLRGYEQYF